The rows below give T cell receptor beta chains drawn from one sample of a study of T-cell reconstitution after alpha-beta-depleted transplantation in children. TCRdb independently ran MiXCR on the PCR reads; one entry per CDR3 protein. The data contain some 200,000 distinct CDR3 sequences, roughly 6.3% of them singletons. Here the sequenced sample was PBMCs, taken before TCRalphabeta/CD19-depleted stem cell transplant. These receptors were collected from a girl under three years old with combined immunodeficiency, due to receive a stem cell transplant. Each CDR3 is given with its conserved first and last residue. The D gene is left open where the match is weak. Size is omitted from some rows. Given values are once, few, many or a class for expanded clones.

clone size	V gene	CDR3 length	D gene	J gene	CDR3 protein	CDR3 DNA
many	TRBV29-1	14	TRBD1	TRBJ2-7	CSVWTGSSSYEQYF	TGCAGCGTGTGGACAGGGTCGAGCTCCTACGAGCAGTACTTC
few	TRBV11-2	17	.	TRBJ2-1	CASSLDLEAYSYNEQFF	TGTGCCAGCAGCTTAGATCTTGAGGCGTACTCCTACAATGAGCAGTTCTTC
many	TRBV7-2	14	.	TRBJ2-7	CASSIRLVSYEQYF	TGTGCCAGCAGCATTCGACTAGTATCCTACGAGCAGTACTTC
.	TRBV7-8	12	.	TRBJ1-5	CASHGGRQPQHF	TGTGCCAGTCACGGGGGGCGGCAGCCCCAGCATTTT
many	TRBV5-1	16	TRBD2	TRBJ2-3	CASSVTSGGSTDTQYF	TGCGCCAGCAGCGTTACTAGCGGGGGTAGCACAGATACGCAGTATTTT
many	TRBV6-5	13	.	TRBJ2-1	CASTPGTDNEQFF	TGTGCCAGCACCCCCGGGACCGACAATGAGCAGTTCTTC
many	TRBV20-1	14	.	TRBJ1-5	CSATEDSLNQPQHF	TGCAGTGCTACCGAGGACAGTTTGAATCAGCCCCAGCATTTT
many	TRBV28	15	TRBD2	TRBJ2-1	CASRLAGGSHNEQFF	TGTGCCAGCAGATTAGCGGGAGGCAGCCACAATGAGCAGTTCTTC
few	TRBV27	12	TRBD1	TRBJ1-1	CASKTGGTEAFF	TGTGCCAGCAAAACAGGGGGCACTGAAGCTTTCTTT
many	TRBV2	18	.	TRBJ2-6	CASSDEGSRGLGANVLTF	TGTGCCAGCAGTGACGAGGGATCTCGGGGGCTTGGGGCCAACGTCCTGACTTTC
many	TRBV28	13	.	TRBJ2-1	CASSDTSYNEQFF	TGTGCCAGCAGTGACACGTCCTACAATGAGCAGTTCTTC
many	TRBV14	17	TRBD2	TRBJ2-7	CASSRGTSGSGLYEQYF	TGTGCCAGCAGCAGGGGGACTAGCGGGAGCGGACTGTACGAGCAGTACTTC
many	TRBV5-6	13	.	TRBJ1-1	CASSLDLYTEAFF	TGTGCCAGCAGCTTGGACCTTTACACTGAAGCTTTCTTT
.	TRBV28	15	.	TRBJ2-2	CARARGLPYTGELFF	TGTGCCAGGGCCCGCGGGCTCCCGTATACCGGGGAGCTGTTTTTT
many	TRBV6-5	17	TRBD2	TRBJ2-1	CASSYPLAGEGYNEQFF	TGTGCCAGCAGTTACCCTCTAGCGGGGGAAGGCTACAATGAGCAGTTCTTC
many	TRBV7-2	16	TRBD2	TRBJ2-5	CASSHVLAGGRKTQYF	TGTGCCAGCAGCCACGTACTAGCGGGGGGGCGAAAGACCCAGTACTTC
many	TRBV12-3/TRBV12-4	12	.	TRBJ1-1	CASSFFGTEAFF	TGTGCCAGCAGTTTTTTTGGGACTGAAGCTTTCTTT
many	TRBV9	16	TRBD2	TRBJ2-3	CASSAFSGGAGDTQYF	TGTGCCAGCAGCGCCTTTAGCGGGGGGGCGGGAGATACGCAGTATTTT
many	TRBV11-3	15	TRBD2	TRBJ2-1	CASSSGTSGPNEQFF	TGTGCCAGCAGCTCCGGGACTAGCGGGCCCAATGAGCAGTTCTTC
many	TRBV20-1	13	.	TRBJ2-1	CSAESLGSNEQFF	TGCAGTGCTGAATCTCTAGGGAGCAATGAGCAGTTCTTC
many	TRBV12-3/TRBV12-4	15	TRBD1	TRBJ2-1	CASDGTGGSYNEQFF	TGTGCCAGCGACGGGACAGGGGGCTCCTACAATGAGCAGTTCTTC
.	TRBV30	12	TRBD1	TRBJ1-2	CAWTYPGGEGTF	TGTGCCTGGACATACCCAGGGGGGGAAGGCACCTTC
many	TRBV6-5	17	.	TRBJ2-2	CASSYSGVGGLAGELFF	TGTGCCAGCAGTTACTCGGGAGTCGGGGGCCTAGCCGGGGAGCTGTTTTTT
few	TRBV12-3/TRBV12-4	15	.	TRBJ2-3	CASSITGFSTDTQYF	TGTGCCAGCAGTATAACAGGGTTTAGCACAGATACGCAGTATTTT
many	TRBV27	14	.	TRBJ2-7	CASSFQISSYEQYF	TGTGCCAGCAGTTTCCAAATAAGCTCCTACGAGCAGTACTTC
many	TRBV20-1	12	.	TRBJ2-7	CSASEGRYEQYF	TGCAGTGCTAGCGAGGGCCGCTACGAGCAGTACTTC
many	TRBV6-2/TRBV6-3	18	TRBD1	TRBJ2-3	CASSYSMRDRGRADTQYF	TGTGCCAGCAGTTACTCAATGAGGGACAGGGGGCGTGCAGATACGCAGTATTTT
many	TRBV20-1	13	.	TRBJ2-7	CSASYVLSSEQYF	TGCAGTGCTAGTTATGTACTATCTTCCGAGCAGTACTTC
many	TRBV7-2	17	.	TRBJ1-3	CASSPSQGFYSGNTIYF	TGTGCCAGCAGCCCGAGCCAAGGGTTCTACTCTGGAAACACCATATATTTT
many	TRBV27	14	.	TRBJ2-5	CASSPIGGRETQYF	TGTGCCAGCAGCCCCATCGGGGGGCGGGAGACCCAGTACTTC
many	TRBV27	15	.	TRBJ1-1	CASSLWQGLNTEAFF	TGTGCCAGCAGTTTATGGCAGGGACTGAACACTGAAGCTTTCTTT
many	TRBV20-1	13	.	TRBJ2-7	CSAERDNSYEQYF	TGCAGTGCAGAGCGGGACAACTCCTACGAGCAGTACTTC
.	TRBV4-1	14	TRBD2	TRBJ2-7	CASSPQASGYEQYF	TGCGCCAGCAGCCCCCAGGCTAGCGGTTACGAGCAGTACTTC
many	TRBV27	12	.	TRBJ2-2	CAIITGGGELFF	TGTGCCATCATAACGGGTGGCGGGGAGCTGTTTTTT
.	TRBV28	14	TRBD1	TRBJ1-2	CASSFGTGNYGYTF	TGTGCCAGCAGTTTCGGGACAGGGAACTATGGCTACACCTTC
few	TRBV20-1	17	.	TRBJ2-2	CSARDLHAAGNTGELFF	TGCAGTGCTAGAGATCTCCATGCGGCAGGGAACACCGGGGAGCTGTTTTTT
.	TRBV30	14	.	TRBJ2-6	CAWSLGSGANVLTF	TGTGCCTGGAGTCTTGGCTCTGGGGCCAACGTCCTGACTTTC
many	TRBV6-5	12	.	TRBJ2-1	CASEGPLGEQFF	TGTGCCAGTGAGGGACCCCTCGGGGAGCAGTTCTTC
many	TRBV5-5	16	TRBD2	TRBJ2-1	CASSYSLAGSLGEQFF	TGTGCCAGCAGCTACAGTCTAGCGGGGTCTTTAGGTGAGCAGTTCTTC
many	TRBV29-1	13	.	TRBJ2-7	CSVEQSHVGEQYF	TGCAGCGTTGAACAGTCCCACGTTGGGGAGCAGTACTTC
many	TRBV4-1	20	TRBD2	TRBJ2-2	CASSQDRGTSGSRNTGELFF	TGCGCCAGCAGCCAAGATAGGGGGACTAGCGGGAGTCGGAACACCGGGGAGCTGTTTTTT
many	TRBV4-3	15	.	TRBJ2-1	CASSQAGLEYNEQFF	TGCGCCAGCAGCCAAGCTGGATTAGAGTACAATGAGCAGTTCTTC
many	TRBV20-1	10	.	TRBJ2-7	CSARTYEQYF	TGCAGTGCACGCACTTACGAGCAGTACTTC
many	TRBV21-1	14	.	TRBJ2-7	CASRRDRGPYEQYF	TGTGCCAGCCGACGGGACAGGGGACCTTACGAGCAGTACTTC
many	TRBV20-1	16	.	TRBJ2-6	CSASPQTGSGANVLTF	TGCAGTGCTAGCCCCCAAACAGGTTCCGGGGCCAACGTCCTGACTTTC
many	TRBV5-1	16	TRBD1	TRBJ2-7	CASSLGDRGPSYEQYF	TGCGCCAGCAGCTTGGGCGACAGGGGACCATCCTACGAGCAGTACTTC
many	TRBV6-2/TRBV6-3	14	.	TRBJ1-5	CASSFGASVQPQHF	TGTGCCAGCAGTTTTGGCGCCTCGGTTCAGCCCCAGCATTTT
many	TRBV25-1	13	.	TRBJ2-5	CASVSALWETQYF	TGTGCCAGCGTGTCGGCTCTTTGGGAGACCCAGTACTTC
.	TRBV18	15	.	TRBJ2-7	CASSPPVRLPYEQYF	TGTGCCAGCTCACCACCGGTCCGGCTCCCCTACGAGCAGTACTTC
many	TRBV20-1	13	.	TRBJ2-1	CSAQDPRPNEQFF	TGCAGTGCCCAGGACCCTAGGCCCAATGAGCAGTTCTTC
many	TRBV7-3	17	TRBD1	TRBJ2-2	CASSLVSQGASIGELFF	TGTGCCAGCAGCTTAGTTTCGCAGGGGGCGAGTATCGGGGAGCTGTTTTTT
many	TRBV7-9	17	TRBD2	TRBJ2-1	CASSLATGLAGVNEQFF	TGTGCCAGCAGCTTAGCGACAGGACTAGCGGGGGTTAATGAGCAGTTCTTC
many	TRBV29-1	15	.	TRBJ1-2	CSVEVGGRGNYGYTF	TGCAGCGTTGAAGTGGGGGGGCGGGGAAACTATGGCTACACCTTC
many	TRBV12-3/TRBV12-4	14	.	TRBJ1-3	CASSSGTAGNTIYF	TGTGCCAGCAGCTCCGGGACTGCAGGAAACACCATATATTTT
many	TRBV5-1	14	.	TRBJ1-1	CASSLGPRIGEAFF	TGCGCCAGCAGCTTAGGGCCGCGTATCGGTGAAGCTTTCTTT